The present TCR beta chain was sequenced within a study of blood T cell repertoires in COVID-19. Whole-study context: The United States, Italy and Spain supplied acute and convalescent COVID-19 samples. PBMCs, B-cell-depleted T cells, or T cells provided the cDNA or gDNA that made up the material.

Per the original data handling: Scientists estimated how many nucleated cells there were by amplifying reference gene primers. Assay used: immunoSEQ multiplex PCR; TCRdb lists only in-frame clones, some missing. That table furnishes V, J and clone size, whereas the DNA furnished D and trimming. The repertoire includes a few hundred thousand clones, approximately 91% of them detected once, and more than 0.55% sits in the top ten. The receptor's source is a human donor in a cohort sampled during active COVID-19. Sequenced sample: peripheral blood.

The CDR3 protein is CASSYRGDLNEQFF. The DNA of the CDR3 is TGTGCCAGCAGTTACAGGGGGGATTTGAATGAGCAGTTCTTC. The genes are TRBV27 and TRBJ2-1; 8 nucleotides match TRBD1. This CDR3 has 14 residues. Germline CDR1 and CDR2: MNHEY and SMNVEV (reference sequence). J lost 7 bases, V lost 4 bases, and 6 bases had no gene match.